One and the same sample provided the 21 T cell receptor beta chains below, sequenced in a study of T-cell reconstitution after alpha-beta-depleted transplantation in children. Unique molecular identifiers were incorporated when the TCRbeta library was constructed. TCRdb re-called the PCR reads with MiXCR, one entry per CDR3 protein. The sample records over 200,000 distinct CDR3 sequences, 11% being singletons. The sample consisted of PBMCs, taken before TCRalphabeta/CD19-depleted stem cell transplant. The receptors come from a child in the first two years of life with acute myeloid leukemia, due to receive a stem cell transplant.

This clonotype was observed a few times. V usage is TRBV28 and J usage is TRBJ1-1, with 8 bases fitting TRBD1. J gave up 1 base and V 5 bases, and 12 bases lay outside the gene matches. This CDR3 is built from 17 residues. Germline-derived CDR1 and CDR2 are MDHEN and SYDVKM. In DNA, the CDR3 is TGTGCCAGCAGTCCCCCCCCCGGGGACAGGAGGAACACTGAAGCTTTCTTT. Its translation is CASSPPPGDRRNTEAFF. The whole variable domain, filled in from reference TRBV28 and TRBJ1-1, reads DVKVTQSSRYLVKRTGEKVFLECVQDMDHENMFWYRQDPGLGLRLIYFSYDVKMKEKGDIPEGYSVSREKKERFSLILESASTNQTSMYLCASSPPPGDRRNTEAFFGQGTRLTVV.

The sample holds many counts of this clonotype. The chain is built from TRBV10-3 and TRBJ2-2; possible D gene TRBD2, 6 bases. Trimming left V 2 bases short and J 5 bases short, with 6 bases between. The germline CDR1 and CDR2 sequences are ENHRY and SYGVKD. This CDR3 comprises 13 residues. The DNA of the CDR3 is TGTGCCATCAGTGAGCGGGGGACCGGGGAGCTGTTTTTT. It encodes CAISERGTGELFF.

At least ten counts were recorded for this clonotype. The V and J genes are TRBV5-6 and TRBJ2-7; TRBD2 aligns across 10 bases. The CDR3 consists of 14 residues. Germline assignment: CDR1 SGHDT and CDR2 YYEEEE. V was pared by 2 bases and J by 4 bases, with 3 bases of the junction left unmatched. CDR3 amino acids: CASSFRTSGYEQYF. In nucleotides, the CDR3 is TGTGCCAGCAGCTTTAGGACTAGCGGTTACGAGCAGTACTTC.

This clonotype has a count of ten or more. The chain combines TRBV7-6 with TRBJ1-3, with a weak D call TRBD1 (5 bases). V was clipped by 4 bases and J by 4 bases, with 11 bases between them. The CDR3 covers 14 residues. Germline CDR1 is SGHVS and CDR2 is FNYEAQ. The CDR3 sequence is CASSSAGSGNTIYF. The CDR3 DNA reads as TGTGCCAGCAGCTCCGCAGGGTCCGGAAACACCATATATTTT.

This clonotype was recorded many times. The V call is TRBV3-1, the J call TRBJ2-3; 12 nucleotides line up with TRBD2. Germline V gene lookup returns CDR1 LGHDT and CDR2 YNNKEL (reference sequence). The ends lost 2 bases at V and 2 bases at J; junction bases unmatched: 2. This CDR3 comprises 16 residues. This chain's CDR3 is CASSQRLAGVTDTQYF. In DNA form, the CDR3 reads TGTGCCAGCAGCCAAAGACTAGCGGGAGTCACAGATACGCAGTATTTT.

The sample holds many counts of this clonotype. V usage is TRBV5-1 and J usage is TRBJ2-1, with D hard to call. Deletions cut 5 bases from V and 4 bases from J, with 13 bases between. Germline V gene data show CDR1 as SGHRS and CDR2 as YFSETQ. This CDR3 has 14 amino acids. The CDR3 DNA is TGCGCCAGCAGTCTTGACACCAATTACAATGAGCAGTTCTTC. Protein product: CASSLDTNYNEQFF.

The sample holds many counts of this clonotype. The V and J genes are TRBV10-3 and TRBJ2-7; 10 bases map to TRBD2. J was trimmed by 3 bases and V by 10 bases; bases with no gene match: 9. The CDR3 runs 14 residues. Germline V CDR1 and CDR2: ENHRY, SYGVKD. The CDR3 reads CATQTGTSVYEQYF. As DNA, the CDR3 is TGTGCCACCCAAACCGGGACTAGCGTCTACGAGCAGTACTTC.

This clonotype was recorded many times. The rearrangement links TRBV5-1 to TRBJ1-4; 9 bases are shared with TRBD1. The CDR3 totals 17 residues. With 4 bases clipped from V and 5 bases from J, the junction kept 12 bases outside the gene matches. Germline-derived CDR1 and CDR2 are SGHRS and YFSETQ. For the CDR3, the DNA is TGCGCCAGCAGCCTCAATACAATCGGGACAGGGAATGAAAAACTGTTTTTT. Its translation: CASSLNTIGTGNEKLFF. Filled out from reference TRBV5-1 and TRBJ1-4, the complete variable domain reads KAGVTQTPRYLIKTRGQQVTLSCSPISGHRSVSWYQQTPGQGLQFLFEYFSETQRNKGNFPGRFSGRQFSNSRSEMNVSTLELGDSALYLCASSLNTIGTGNEKLFFGSGTQLSVL.

This clonotype was detected many times. The chain has TRBV7-2 and TRBJ2-7; D is uncertain. Trimming cost V 4 bases and J 2 bases, with 6 bases left between them. The CDR3 has 12 residues. CDR1 SGHTA and CDR2 FQGNSA come from the germline V gene. The CDR3 DNA sequence: TGTGCCAGCAGCTCAACTCCCTACGAGCAGTACTTC. Protein: CASSSTPYEQYF.

This clonotype was observed a handful of times. V and J are TRBV7-2 and TRBJ2-7; D is unresolved. This CDR3 is 14 amino acids long. Germline V gives CDR1 SGHTA, CDR2 FQGNSA. V lost 3 bases and J 7 bases, leaving 16 bases between the germline ends. DNA of the CDR3: TGTGCCAGCAGCTTTTTTCTGGGGTTGGGGGAGCAGTACTTC. It codes for CASSFFLGLGEQYF.

This clonotype showed up many times. The chain is built from TRBV6-6 and TRBJ1-5; D is possibly TRBD1 (5 bases). The CDR3 runs to 13 residues. Trimming took 8 bases from V and 2 from J, leaving 10 bases between them. Germline assignment: CDR1 MNHNY and CDR2 SVGAGI (reference sequence). The CDR3 nucleotides read TGTGCCAGCCAACCGGGGGGCAATCAGCCCCAGCATTTT. It specifies CASQPGGNQPQHF.

This clonotype was detected many times. This chain joins TRBV7-6 and TRBJ2-2; D might be TRBD2 (5 bases). Per the germline V gene, CDR1 is SGHVS and CDR2 is FNYEAQ. CDR3 size: 15 residues. V was pared by 1 base and J by 11 bases, with 17 bases between. The CDR3 DNA reads TGTGCCAGCAGCTTAGATCTAGCCGCCGGCGTAGAGCTGTTTTTT. Its protein is CASSLDLAAGVELFF.

The chain joins TRBV12-3 or TRBV12-4 to TRBJ1-1; D not resolved. This CDR3 is 14 amino acids long. V shed 1 base and J shed 1 base, with 7 bases lying between them. Here the CDR3 DNA reads TGTGCCAGCAGTTTAGGGCATTCGAACACTGAAGCTTTCTTT. This encodes CASSLGHSNTEAFF.

This clonotype was found many times. J is TRBJ2-3 and V is TRBV11-2, with 7 bases fitting TRBD2. Germline lookup yields CDR1 SGHAT and CDR2 FQNNGV. The CDR3 extends over 14 amino acids. After removal of 5 bases from V and 6 bases from J, the junction contained 8 bases not matched to a gene. This CDR3 reads CASSPNGGKDTQYF. The CDR3 DNA is TGTGCCAGCAGCCCCAACGGGGGGAAGGATACGCAGTATTTT.

Ten or more counts support this clonotype. The J gene is TRBJ2-2, the V gene TRBV20-1, with 7 bases lining up with TRBD2. Germline V gives CDR1 DFQATT, CDR2 SNEGSKA (reference sequence). With 5 bases clipped from V and 2 bases from J, the junction kept 8 bases outside the gene matches. This CDR3 is built from 15 residues. This CDR3 reads CSARRRGVNTGELFF. The CDR3 DNA is TGCAGTGCTCGAAGACGGGGGGTAAACACCGGGGAGCTGTTTTTT.

This clonotype showed up many times. The J gene is TRBJ2-1, the V gene TRBV6-2 or TRBV6-3, with 8 bases identical to TRBD1. Trimming at V came to 2 bases and at J to 4 bases, leaving 4 bases not matched to a gene. This CDR3 is built from 15 residues. Germline CDR1 MNHEY, CDR2 SVGEGT. CDR3 sequence reads: CASSYHRTGYNEQFF. As DNA, the CDR3 is TGTGCCAGCAGTTACCATCGGACAGGGTACAATGAGCAGTTCTTC.

The V gene is TRBV20-1, the J gene TRBJ2-1, with 8 bases identical to TRBD2. The germline V gene has CDR1 DFQATT and CDR2 SNEGSKA (reference sequence). V gave up 5 bases and J gave up 9 bases; unmatched junction bases: 9. This CDR3 spans 13 amino acids. CDR3 sequence reads: CSALYGLASEQFF. The CDR3 DNA sequence: TGCAGTGCTCTATACGGACTAGCCAGTGAGCAGTTCTTC.

This clonotype was recorded many times. The chain has TRBV5-1 and TRBJ2-1; TRBD2 aligns across 16 bases. V lost 2 bases and J lost 10; bases outside the gene matches: 12. The CDR3 has 18 amino acids. Germline CDR1 reads SGHRS; CDR2 reads YFSETQ. CDR3 sequence: CASSFSGLAGGHLREQFF. CDR3 bases: TGCGCCAGCAGCTTTTCGGGACTAGCGGGAGGGCACCTACGGGAGCAGTTCTTC.

At least ten counts were recorded for this clonotype. Here the CDR3 reads CASSASHRELFF. The CDR3, as DNA: TGTGCCAGCAGTGCCAGCCACCGGGAGCTGTTTTTT. The rearrangement joins TRBV12-3 or TRBV12-4 to TRBJ2-2; D is uncertain. Trimming took off 5 bases at V and 9 bases at J, with 10 bases between the two ends. The CDR3 covers 12 residues.

This clonotype occurred a few times. V is TRBV7-2 and J is TRBJ2-3; 10 positions agree with TRBD1. Trimming removed 5 bases from V and 6 bases from J; junction bases left unmatched: 11. Germline-derived CDR1 and CDR2 are SGHTA and FQGNSA. CDR3 length: 16 amino acids. This CDR3 reads CASSPAGTGAFDTQYF. For the CDR3, the DNA is TGTGCCAGCAGCCCGGCGGGGACAGGGGCTTTCGATACGCAGTATTTT. Based on the CDR3 plus reference TRBV7-2 and TRBJ2-3, the full variable domain is GAGVSQSPSNKVTEKGKDVELRCDPISGHTALYWYRQSLGQGLEFLIYFQGNSAPDKSGLPSDRFSAERTGGSVSTLTIQRTQQEDSAVYLCASSPAGTGAFDTQYFGPGTRLTVL.

This clonotype was recorded many times. This chain connects TRBV5-6 to TRBJ2-5; TRBD2 agrees at 8 bases. Germline V CDR1 and CDR2: SGHDT, YYEEEE. V was clipped by 4 bases and J by 3 bases; unmatched bases: 8. This CDR3 is 15 amino acids long. The CDR3 region is CASSLILAGKETQYF. CDR3 sequence (DNA): TGTGCCAGCAGCCTAATTTTAGCGGGAAAAGAGACCCAGTACTTC.